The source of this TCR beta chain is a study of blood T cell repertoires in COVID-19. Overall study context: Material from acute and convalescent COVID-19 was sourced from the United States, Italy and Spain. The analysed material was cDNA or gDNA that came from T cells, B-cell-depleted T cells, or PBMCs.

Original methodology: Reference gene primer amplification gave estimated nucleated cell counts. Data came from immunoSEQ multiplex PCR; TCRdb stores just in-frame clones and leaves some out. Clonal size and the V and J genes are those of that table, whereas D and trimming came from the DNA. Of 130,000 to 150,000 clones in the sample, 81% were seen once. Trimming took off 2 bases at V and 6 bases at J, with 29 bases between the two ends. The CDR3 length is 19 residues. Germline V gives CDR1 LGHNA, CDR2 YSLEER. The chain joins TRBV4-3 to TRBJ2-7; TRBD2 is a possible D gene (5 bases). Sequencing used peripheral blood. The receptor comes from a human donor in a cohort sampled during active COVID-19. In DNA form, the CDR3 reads TGCGCCAGCAGCCAAAGAATTTTTTCGGAACCGGGCGGACTGCCCGAGCAGTACTTC. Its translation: CASSQRIFSEPGGLPEQYF.